This TCR beta chain originates from a study of post-analysis software for immune sequencing data. Study results and caveats: In patients, roughly five TRBV segments were more frequent than in controls, with TRBV5-6, TRBV5-1 and TRBV20-1 among them.

Prepared TCR beta cDNA libraries contained unique molecular identifiers. TCRdb independently ran MiXCR on the PCR reads; one entry per CDR3 protein. The sample carries a few hundred thousand distinct CDR3 sequences, less than 40% recorded once. The CDR3 totals 18 residues. In germline, CDR1 is MNHEY, CDR2 SVGAGI. Germline trimming cut 8 bases from V and 6 bases from J; bases unmatched to any gene: 20. This clonotype was recorded at least ten times. The antigen is not known. The origin of this receptor is a girl aged 10-17 years with multiple sclerosis. The J gene is TRBJ2-5, the V gene TRBV6-5; TRBD2 agrees at 11 bases. The sequenced material came from blood. CDR3 protein: CASSSRPTSGKGGKTQYF. CDR3 coding DNA: TGTGCCAGCTCAAGCCGCCCGACTAGCGGGAAAGGGGGCAAGACCCAGTACTTC.